This T cell receptor (beta chain) appears in the sequencing data of a study of T cells after yellow fever vaccination. TCRdb reprocessed the 5' RACE reads with MiXCR, giving one entry per CDR3 protein. This table has nearly 350,000 distinct CDR3 sequences, less than 9.5% appearing once. Trimming left V 3 bases short and J 5 bases short, with 16 bases between. The CDR3 is 15 residues long. Germline CDR1 and CDR2: SEHNR and FQNEAQ (reference sequence). Material: PBMCs, obtained roughly 46 days after the first yellow fever vaccination. The chain has TRBV7-9 and TRBJ1-1, with a tentative D call TRBD1 (5 bases). This receptor was identified in a man aged 18 to 30 who received the YFV17D yellow fever vaccine. The DNA for the CDR3 is TGTGCCAGCAGCTTGAGGGGACGGTCGCTAACTGAAGCTTTCTTT. Translating it yields CASSLRGRSLTEAFF.